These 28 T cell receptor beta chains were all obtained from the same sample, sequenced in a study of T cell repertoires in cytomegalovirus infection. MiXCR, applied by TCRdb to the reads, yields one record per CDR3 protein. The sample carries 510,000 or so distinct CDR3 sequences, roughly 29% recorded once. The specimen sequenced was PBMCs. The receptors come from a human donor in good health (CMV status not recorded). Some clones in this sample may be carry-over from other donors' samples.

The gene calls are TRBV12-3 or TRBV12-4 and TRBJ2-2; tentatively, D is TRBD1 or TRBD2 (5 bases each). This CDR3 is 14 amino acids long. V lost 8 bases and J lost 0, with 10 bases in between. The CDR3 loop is CASGDRSNTGELFF. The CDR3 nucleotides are TGTGCCAGCGGGGACCGATCGAACACCGGGGAGCTGTTTTTT.

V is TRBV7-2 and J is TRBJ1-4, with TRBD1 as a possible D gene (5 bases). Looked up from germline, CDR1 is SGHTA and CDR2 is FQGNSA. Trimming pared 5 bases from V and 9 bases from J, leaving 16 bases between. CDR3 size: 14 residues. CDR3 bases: TGTGCCAGCAGCCCGGCCGGGGCCACACAAAAACTGTTTTTT. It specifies CASSPAGATQKLFF.

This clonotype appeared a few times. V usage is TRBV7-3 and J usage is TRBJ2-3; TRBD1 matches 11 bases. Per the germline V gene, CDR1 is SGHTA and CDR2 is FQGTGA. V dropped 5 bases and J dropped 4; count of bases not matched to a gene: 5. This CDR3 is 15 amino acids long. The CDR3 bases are TGTGCCAGCAGCACTCGGACAGGGGGCTCAGATACGCAGTATTTT. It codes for CASSTRTGGSDTQYF.

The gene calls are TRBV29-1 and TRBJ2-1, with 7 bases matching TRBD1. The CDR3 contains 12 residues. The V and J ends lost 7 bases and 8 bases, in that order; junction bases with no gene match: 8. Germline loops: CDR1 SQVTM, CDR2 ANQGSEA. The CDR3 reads CSAWDSGHEQFF. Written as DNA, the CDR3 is TGCAGCGCTTGGGACAGCGGCCATGAGCAGTTCTTC.

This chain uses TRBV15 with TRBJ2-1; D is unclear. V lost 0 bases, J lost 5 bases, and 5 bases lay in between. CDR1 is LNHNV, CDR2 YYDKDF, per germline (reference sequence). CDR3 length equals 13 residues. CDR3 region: CATSRDYDNEQFF. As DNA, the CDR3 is TGTGCCACCAGCAGAGACTACGACAATGAGCAGTTCTTC.

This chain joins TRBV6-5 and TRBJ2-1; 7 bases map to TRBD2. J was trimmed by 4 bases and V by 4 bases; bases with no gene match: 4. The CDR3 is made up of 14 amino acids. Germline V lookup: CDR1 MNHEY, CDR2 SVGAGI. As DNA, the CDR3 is TGTGCCAGCAGTTTAGCGGGTCCTTACAATGAGCAGTTCTTC. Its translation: CASSLAGPYNEQFF.

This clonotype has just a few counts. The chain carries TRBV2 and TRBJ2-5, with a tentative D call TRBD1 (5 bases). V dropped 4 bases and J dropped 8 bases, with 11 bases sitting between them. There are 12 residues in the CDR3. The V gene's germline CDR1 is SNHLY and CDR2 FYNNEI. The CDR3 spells CASSVGLYTQYF. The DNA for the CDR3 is TGTGCCAGCAGTGTGGGGCTCTATACCCAGTACTTC.

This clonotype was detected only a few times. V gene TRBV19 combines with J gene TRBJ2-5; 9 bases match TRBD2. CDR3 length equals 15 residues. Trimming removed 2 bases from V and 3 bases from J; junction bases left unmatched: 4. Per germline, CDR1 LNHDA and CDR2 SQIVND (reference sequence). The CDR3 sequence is CASSILAGPEETQYF. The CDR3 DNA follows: TGTGCCAGTAGTATACTAGCGGGACCCGAAGAGACCCAGTACTTC.

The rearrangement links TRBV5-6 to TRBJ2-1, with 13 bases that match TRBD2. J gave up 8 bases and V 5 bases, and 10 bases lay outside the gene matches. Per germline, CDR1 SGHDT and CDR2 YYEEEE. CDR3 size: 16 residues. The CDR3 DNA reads TGTGCCAGCAGAATCTTGGGACTAGCGGGATCGGATGAGCAGTTCTTC. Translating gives CASRILGLAGSDEQFF.

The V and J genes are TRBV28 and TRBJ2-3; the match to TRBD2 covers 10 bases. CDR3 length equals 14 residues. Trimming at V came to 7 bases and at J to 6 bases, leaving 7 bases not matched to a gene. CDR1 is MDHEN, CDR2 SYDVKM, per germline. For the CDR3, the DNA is TGTGCCAGCACCCCCGGGGGACTAGCGGATACGCAGTATTTT. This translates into CASTPGGLADTQYF. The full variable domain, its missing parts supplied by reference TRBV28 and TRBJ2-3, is DVKVTQSSRYLVKRTGEKVFLECVQDMDHENMFWYRQDPGLGLRLIYFSYDVKMKEKGDIPEGYSVSREKKERFSLILESASTNQTSMYLCASTPGGLADTQYFGPGTRLTVL.

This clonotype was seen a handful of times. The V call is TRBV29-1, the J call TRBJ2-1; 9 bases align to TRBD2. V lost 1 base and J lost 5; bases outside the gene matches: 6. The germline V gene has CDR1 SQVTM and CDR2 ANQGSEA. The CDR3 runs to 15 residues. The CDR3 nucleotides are TGCAGCGTTGAAGGCGGCGGGAGGGCCCACAATGAGCAGTTCTTC. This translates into CSVEGGGRAHNEQFF.

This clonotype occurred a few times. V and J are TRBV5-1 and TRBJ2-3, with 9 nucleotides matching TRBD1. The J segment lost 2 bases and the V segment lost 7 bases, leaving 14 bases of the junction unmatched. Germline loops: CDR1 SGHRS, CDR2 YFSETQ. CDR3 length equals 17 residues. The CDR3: CASARGQGSYDTDTQYF. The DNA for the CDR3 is TGCGCCAGCGCCCGGGGACAGGGATCTTACGACACAGATACGCAGTATTTT. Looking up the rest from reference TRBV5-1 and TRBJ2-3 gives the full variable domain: KAGVTQTPRYLIKTRGQQVTLSCSPISGHRSVSWYQQTPGQGLQFLFEYFSETQRNKGNFPGRFSGRQFSNSRSEMNVSTLELGDSALYLCASARGQGSYDTDTQYFGPGTRLTVL.

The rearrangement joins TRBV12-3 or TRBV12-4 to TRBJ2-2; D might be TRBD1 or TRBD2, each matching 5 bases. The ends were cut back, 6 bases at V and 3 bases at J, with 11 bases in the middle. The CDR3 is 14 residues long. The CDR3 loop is CASSGTWDTGELFF. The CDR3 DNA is TGTGCCAGCAGCGGGACCTGGGACACCGGGGAGCTGTTTTTT.

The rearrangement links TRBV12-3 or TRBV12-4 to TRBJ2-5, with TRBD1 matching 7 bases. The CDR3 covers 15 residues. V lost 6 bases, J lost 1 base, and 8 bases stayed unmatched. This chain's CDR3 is CASRIMTGSQETQYF. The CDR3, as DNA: TGTGCCAGCAGAATAATGACAGGGTCCCAAGAGACCCAGTACTTC.

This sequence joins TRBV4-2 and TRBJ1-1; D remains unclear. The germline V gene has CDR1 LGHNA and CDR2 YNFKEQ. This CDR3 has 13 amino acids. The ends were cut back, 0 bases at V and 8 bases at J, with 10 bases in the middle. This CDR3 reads CASSQDQEVEAFF. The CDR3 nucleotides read TGTGCCAGCAGCCAAGACCAAGAAGTGGAAGCTTTCTTT.

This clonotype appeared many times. CDR3 coding DNA: TGTGCCAGCAGCTGGGGTAGGAACACCGGGGAGCTGTTTTTT. This translates into CASSWGRNTGELFF. The chain links TRBV7-2 to TRBJ2-2; D gene unclear. The CDR3 totals 14 residues. Looked up from germline, CDR1 is SGHTA and CDR2 is FQGNSA. Trimming cost V 4 bases and J 1 base, with 7 bases left between them.

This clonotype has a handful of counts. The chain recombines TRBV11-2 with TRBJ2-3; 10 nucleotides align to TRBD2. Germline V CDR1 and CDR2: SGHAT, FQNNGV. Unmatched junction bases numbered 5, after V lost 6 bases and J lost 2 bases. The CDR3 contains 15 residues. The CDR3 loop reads CASSRAGGITDTQYF. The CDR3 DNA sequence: TGTGCCAGCAGTCGAGCGGGAGGGATCACAGATACGCAGTATTTT.

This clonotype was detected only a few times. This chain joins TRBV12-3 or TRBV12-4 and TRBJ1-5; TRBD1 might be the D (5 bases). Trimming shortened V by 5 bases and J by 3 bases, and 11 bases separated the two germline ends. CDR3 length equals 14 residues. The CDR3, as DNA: TGTGCCAGCAGTCCCAGGGAAAACAATCAGCCCCAGCATTTT. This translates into CASSPRENNQPQHF.

Written as DNA, the CDR3 is TGTGCCAGCAGCCAAATACTCGGACTAGCGGGAGGACGGGGAAATGAGCAGTTCTTC. It translates to CASSQILGLAGGRGNEQFF. V usage is TRBV14 and J usage is TRBJ2-1, with 14 bases that match TRBD2. This CDR3 has 19 residues. The germline CDR1 and CDR2 sequences are SGHDN and FVKESK. V trimming: 2 bases; J trimming: 7 bases; junction bases outside the gene matches: 13.

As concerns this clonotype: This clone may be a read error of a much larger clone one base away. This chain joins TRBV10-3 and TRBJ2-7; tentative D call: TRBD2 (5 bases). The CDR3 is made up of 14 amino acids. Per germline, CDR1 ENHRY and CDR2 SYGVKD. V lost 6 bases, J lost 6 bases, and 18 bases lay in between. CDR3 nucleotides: TGTGCCATCAGACACCCCCTAGCCGAGTCCGAGCAGTACTTC. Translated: CAIRHPLAESEQYF.

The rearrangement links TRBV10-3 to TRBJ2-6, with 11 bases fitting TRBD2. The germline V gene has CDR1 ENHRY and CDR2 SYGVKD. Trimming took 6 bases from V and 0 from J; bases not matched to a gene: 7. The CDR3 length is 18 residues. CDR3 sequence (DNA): TGTGCCATCAGACCGGGACTAGCGGAGAGCTCTGGGGCCAACGTCCTGACTTTC. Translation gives CAIRPGLAESSGANVLTF.

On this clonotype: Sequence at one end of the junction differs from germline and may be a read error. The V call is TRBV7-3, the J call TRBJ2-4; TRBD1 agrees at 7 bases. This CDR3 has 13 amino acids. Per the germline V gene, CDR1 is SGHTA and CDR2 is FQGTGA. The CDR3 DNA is TGTGTCAGCAGCTACCGACAGGGTGACATTCAGTACTTC. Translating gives CVSSYRQGDIQYF.

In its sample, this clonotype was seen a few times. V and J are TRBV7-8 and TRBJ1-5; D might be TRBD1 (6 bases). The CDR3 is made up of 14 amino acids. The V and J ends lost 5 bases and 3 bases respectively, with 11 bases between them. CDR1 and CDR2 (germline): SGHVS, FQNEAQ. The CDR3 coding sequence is TGTGCCAGCAGCGAAGGACAGTTCAATCAGCCCCAGCATTTT. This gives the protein CASSEGQFNQPQHF.

For the CDR3, the DNA is TGTGCCAGCAGTTCTTCAGGGAGGAACGAGCAGTACTTC. It specifies CASSSSGRNEQYF. The rearrangement uses TRBV6-6 and TRBJ2-7; a weak D match, TRBD2 (6 bases). The CDR3 is 13 residues long. V lost 4 bases, J lost 5 bases, and 12 bases lay in between. Per the germline V gene, CDR1 is MNHNY and CDR2 is SVGAGI (reference sequence).

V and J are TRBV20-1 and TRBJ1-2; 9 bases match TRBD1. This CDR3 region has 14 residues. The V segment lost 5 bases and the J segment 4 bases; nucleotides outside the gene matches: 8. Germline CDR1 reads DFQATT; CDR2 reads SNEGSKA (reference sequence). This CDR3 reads CSAPDRGGGYGYTF. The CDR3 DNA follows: TGCAGTGCTCCGGACAGGGGAGGAGGCTATGGCTACACCTTC.

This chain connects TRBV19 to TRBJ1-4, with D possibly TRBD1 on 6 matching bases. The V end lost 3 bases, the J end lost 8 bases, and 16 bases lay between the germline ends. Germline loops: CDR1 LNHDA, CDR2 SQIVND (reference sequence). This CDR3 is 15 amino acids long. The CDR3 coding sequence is TGTGCCAGTAGTATGTTCGGAAATAGGGGGGAAAAACTGTTTTTT. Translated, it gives CASSMFGNRGEKLFF.

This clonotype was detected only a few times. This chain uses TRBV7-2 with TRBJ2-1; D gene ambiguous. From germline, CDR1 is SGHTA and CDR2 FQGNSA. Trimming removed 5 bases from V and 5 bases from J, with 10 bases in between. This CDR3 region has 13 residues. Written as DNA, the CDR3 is TGTGCCAGCAGCCCACACATGGACAATGAGCAGTTCTTC. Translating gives CASSPHMDNEQFF.

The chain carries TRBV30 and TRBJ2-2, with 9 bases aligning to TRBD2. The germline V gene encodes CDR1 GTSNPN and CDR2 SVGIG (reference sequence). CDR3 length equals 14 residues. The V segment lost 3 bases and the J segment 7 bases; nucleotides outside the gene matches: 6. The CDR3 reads CAWSGTSWDGELFF. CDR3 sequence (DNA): TGTGCCTGGAGCGGGACTAGCTGGGACGGGGAGCTGTTTTTT.